The sequence of this TCR beta chain was determined in a study of identical twins. Study findings and constraints: Models predicted less out-of-frame TCR alpha sharing in monozygotic twins than was found.

TCRdb itself ran the 5' RACE reads through MiXCR, one entry per CDR3 protein. Among approximately 600,000 distinct CDR3 sequences, less than 9% were seen once, and the ten largest hold 1.6%. In the case of this clonotype: The antigen is not known.

This sample also appeared in a second study, on yellow fever vaccine responses in identical twins.

The sequenced sample consisted of PBMCs. The source is a woman younger than 35 in good health.

The CDR3 loop is CASSSLQGRWGTGELFF. As DNA, the CDR3 is TGTGCCAGCAGCTCTCTTCAGGGGAGGTGGGGAACCGGGGAGCTGTTTTTT. The V and J genes are TRBV7-8 and TRBJ2-2; tentatively, D is TRBD1 or TRBD2 (6 bases each). CDR1 and CDR2 from the germline V gene are SGHVS and FQNEAQ. CDR3 length equals 17 residues. Trimming pared 4 bases from V and 5 bases from J, leaving 20 bases between. The full variable domain, its missing parts supplied by reference TRBV7-8 and TRBJ2-2, is GAGVSQSPRYKVAKRGQDVALRCDPISGHVSLFWYQQALGQGPEFLTYFQNEAQLDKSGLPSDRFFAERPEGSVSTLKIQRTQQEDSAVYLCASSSLQGRWGTGELFFGEGSRLTVL.